This TCR beta chain was recorded in a study of blood T cell repertoires in COVID-19 (dated by TCRdb to between 2020 and 2021). For the wider study: Samples covering the acute and convalescent phases of COVID-19 were provided by collaborators in the United States, Italy and Spain. The prospective study material was composed of cDNA or gDNA derived from T cells, B-cell-depleted T cells, or PBMCs. A freely available public database, intended as a resource for researchers studying the immune response to SARS-CoV-2, is where the repertoires were released. A de-identified subject ID, COVID-19 status, age in years and sex were almost always included in the sample metadata. Where available, HLA class I and class II types were obtained from metadata supplied by the sample provider rather than from assay-based typing. Samples were obtained from the ongoing ImmuneRACE study (first 160 participants) and from 1,254 subjects provided by 6 global collaborators. The dataset comprised deeply sampled blood TCRbeta repertoires from subjects exposed to, actively infected with, or recovered from COVID-19.

As to this clone: Its antigen has not been determined. No clone much larger than this one lies a single base away; base qualities are absent.

Each collaborating institution followed its own protocols to collect whole blood in K2EDTA tubes. For TCRbeta analysis, collaborators shipped samples as frozen whole blood, isolated PBMCs, or DNA extracted from either of those sample types. General study outcomes and caveats: Clinical and demographic metadata were provided uncurated, with the amount varying by source and participant.

As encoded in the germline V gene, CDR1 is MGHRA while CDR2 is YSYEKL. Counted from cysteine to phenylalanine, this CDR3 has 16 amino acids. Only CDR3 DNA is held: 48 bases, read in frame from base 1. V is reduced by 2 bases and J by 0 bases, leaving a spacing of 12 bases between them. TCRbeta CDR3 regions were amplified from genomic DNA by means of the immunoSEQ Assay, a bias-controlled multiplex PCR. As for the authors' bioinformatics: The number of nucleated cells in each sample was estimated by amplification of reference gene primers within the assay. Sequence reads were collapsed and filtered to measure the absolute abundance of every unique TCRbeta CDR3 rearrangement. For each sample, productive Simpson clonality was calculated as the square root of Simpson's diversity index across productive rearrangements. As stored in TCRdb, this immuneACCESS dataset retains in-frame rearrangements with V and J assigned. A fraction of the clones does not appear; measured against another copy, unresolved V genes explain less than half of the discrepancy, and the remainder lacks a known reason. V, J and clone size reflect that table, while D and trimming were determined from the DNA. The sample records about 160,000 clones, under 85% of which are singletons. The ten largest make up around 2.7% of the sample.

The source of this sequence is a man aged 70 or older with acute or convalescent COVID-19. The chain joins TRBV4-1 to TRBJ2-3; a tentative D call is TRBD2 (5 bases match). Source material: peripheral blood. The nucleotide sequence reads as follows: TGCGCCAGCAGCCAAAGCGGCGGATCTAGCACAGATACGCAGTATTTT. This translates into CASSQSGGSSTDTQYF.